This is a list of T cell receptor beta chains from one sample in a study of shared clonotypes between healthy human individuals. This table comes from immunoSEQ multiplex PCR, and its TCRdb copy is limited to in-frame clones, with some not included. This sample has some 2.3 million clones, with about 92% found just once. Source material: naive CD4+ T cells from PBMCs. All receptors derive from a man aged 18 to 29 in good health. Some clones in this sample may be carry-over from other donors' samples. The conserved cysteine and the conserved F or W are not part of the CDR3 here. Clone size appears in some rows only: once, few, many, or a class for an expanded clone.

j_call,v_call,clone_size,cdr3_aa
TRBJ2-7,TRBV11-2,NA,ASSLVASGNAYEQY
TRBJ1-1,TRBV28,few,ASSQDREREAF
TRBJ1-3,TRBV7-9,NA,ASSNTRGQGPSSGNTIY
TRBJ2-3,TRBV7-3,NA,ASSLRGSGSWGTDTQY
TRBJ1-2,TRBV10-3,NA,ATNPGDGYT
TRBJ1-4,TRBV11-2,NA,ASSALSGGPNEKLF
TRBJ1-2,TRBV18,NA,ASSPPSKGNYGYT
TRBJ2-7,TRBV2,NA,ASTGTGREQY
TRBJ2-1,TRBV14,NA,ASSQERLYNEQF
TRBJ2-2,TRBV25-1,NA,ASSLFAGAGELF
TRBJ2-7,TRBV18,NA,ASSPVSGGAYEQY
TRBJ2-3,TRBV7-8,NA,ASSPRVQGAKDTQY
TRBJ2-7,TRBV6-6,NA,ASSYPGQSYEQY
TRBJ2-5,TRBV5-1,NA,ASSRPQETQY
TRBJ2-1,TRBV18,NA,ASSRTSGRAGEQF
TRBJ2-1,TRBV2,once,ASSSQGTENNEQF
TRBJ2-3,TRBV30,NA,AWRTDSSTDTQY
TRBJ2-3,TRBV2,NA,ASSVFRVTDTQY
TRBJ2-5,TRBV11-2,NA,ASSLDPGRQETQY
TRBJ1-5,TRBV5-5,NA,ASSLEHDGQPQH
TRBJ1-1,TRBV28,NA,AVLRGNTEAF
TRBJ2-3,TRBV5-1,NA,ASSSTGSGTDTQY
TRBJ2-7,TRBV18,NA,ASSPLSGRAGEQY
TRBJ2-2,TRBV5-6,NA,ASSLALRNTGELF
TRBJ1-2,TRBV28,NA,ASSEPAGIEGYT
TRBJ2-1,TRBV11-2,NA,ASSSSREAYNEQF
TRBJ1-4,TRBV6-5,NA,ASSHSGTGNEKLF
TRBJ2-5,TRBV7-2,NA,ASSLGGTAQETQY
TRBJ2-7,TRBV30,NA,AWSEGLAIGYEQY
TRBJ2-1,TRBV11-2,NA,ASRSGLGSEDEQF
TRBJ2-3,TRBV5-1,NA,ASSLTSGRPDTQY
TRBJ1-2,TRBV28,NA,ASSPRYYGYT
TRBJ1-1,TRBV6-4,NA,ASSEGAGTEAF
TRBJ2-2,TRBV5-6,NA,ASSPSPRGRELF
TRBJ2-5,TRBV6-6,NA,ASSYGRRGTQY
TRBJ1-3,TRBV7-2,NA,ASSLRTGISGNTIY